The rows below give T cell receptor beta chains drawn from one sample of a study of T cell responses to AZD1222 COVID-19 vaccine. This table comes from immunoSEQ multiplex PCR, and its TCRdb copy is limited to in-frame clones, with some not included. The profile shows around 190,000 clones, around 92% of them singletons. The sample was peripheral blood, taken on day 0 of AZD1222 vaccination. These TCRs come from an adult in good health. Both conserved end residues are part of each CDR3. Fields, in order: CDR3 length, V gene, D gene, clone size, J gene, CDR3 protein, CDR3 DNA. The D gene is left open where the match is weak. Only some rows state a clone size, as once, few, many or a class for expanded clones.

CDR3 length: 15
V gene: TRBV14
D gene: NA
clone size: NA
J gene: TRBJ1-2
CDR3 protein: CASSPLVSRNYGYTF
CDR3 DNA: TGTGCCAGCAGCCCGCTTGTGTCCAGGAACTATGGCTACACCTTC

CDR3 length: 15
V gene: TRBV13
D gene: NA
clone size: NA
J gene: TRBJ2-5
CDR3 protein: CASSPQGSRKETQYF
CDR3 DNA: TGTGCCAGCAGCCCCCAGGGATCGAGGAAGGAGACCCAGTACTTC

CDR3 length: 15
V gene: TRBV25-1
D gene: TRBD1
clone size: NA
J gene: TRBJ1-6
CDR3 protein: CASSGTGGEGSPLHF
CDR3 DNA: TGTGCCAGCAGTGGGACAGGGGGCGAAGGTTCACCCCTCCACTTT

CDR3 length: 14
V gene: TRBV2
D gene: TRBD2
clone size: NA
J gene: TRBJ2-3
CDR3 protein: CASKQRGGADTQYF
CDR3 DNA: TGTGCCAGCAAACAGCGGGGGGGCGCAGATACGCAGTATTTT

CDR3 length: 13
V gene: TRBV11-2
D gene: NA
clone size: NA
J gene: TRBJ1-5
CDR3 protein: CASSFGRDQPQHF
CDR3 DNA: TGTGCCAGCAGCTTTGGGAGAGATCAGCCCCAGCATTTT

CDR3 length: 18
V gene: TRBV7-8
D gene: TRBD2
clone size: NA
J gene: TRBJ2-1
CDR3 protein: CASSLARPGLAGDGEQFF
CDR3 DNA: TGTGCCAGCAGCTTAGCACGCCCGGGACTAGCGGGGGATGGTGAGCAGTTCTTC

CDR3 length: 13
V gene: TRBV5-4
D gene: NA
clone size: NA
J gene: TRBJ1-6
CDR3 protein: CASSLGQGAPLHF
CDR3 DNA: TGTGCCAGCAGCTTGGGCCAGGGAGCACCCCTCCACTTT

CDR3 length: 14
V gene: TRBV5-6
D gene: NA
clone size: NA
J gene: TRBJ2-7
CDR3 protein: CASNQMTTNYEQYF
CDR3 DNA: TGTGCCAGCAACCAAATGACCACGAACTACGAGCAGTACTTC

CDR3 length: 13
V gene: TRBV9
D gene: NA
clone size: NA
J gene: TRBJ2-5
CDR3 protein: CASSAGPEGTQYF
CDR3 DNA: TGTGCCAGCAGCGCCGGGCCGGAGGGGACCCAGTACTTC

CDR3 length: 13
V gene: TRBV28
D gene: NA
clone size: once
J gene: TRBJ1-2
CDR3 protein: CASSYHKAGGYTF
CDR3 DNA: TGTGCCAGCAGCTATCACAAGGCGGGTGGCTACACCTTC

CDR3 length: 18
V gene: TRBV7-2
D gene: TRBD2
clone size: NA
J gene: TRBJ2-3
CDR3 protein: CASSSGLAGGTSTDTQYF
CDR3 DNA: TGTGCCAGCAGCTCGGGACTAGCGGGGGGGACTAGCACAGATACGCAGTATTTT

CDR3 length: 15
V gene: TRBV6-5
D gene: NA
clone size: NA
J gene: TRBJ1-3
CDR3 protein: CASSYGQISGNTIYF
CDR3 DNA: TGTGCCAGCAGTTACGGGCAGATCTCTGGAAACACCATATATTTT

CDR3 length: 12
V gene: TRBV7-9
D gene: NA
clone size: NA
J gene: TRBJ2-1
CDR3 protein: CASSFPGSEQFF
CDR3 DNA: TGTGCCAGCAGCTTCCCGGGGAGTGAGCAGTTCTTC

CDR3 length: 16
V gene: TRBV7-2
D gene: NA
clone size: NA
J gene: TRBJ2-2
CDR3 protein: CASSLPGGPVTGELFF
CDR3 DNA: TGTGCCAGCAGCTTACCCGGGGGGCCAGTCACCGGGGAGCTGTTTTTT

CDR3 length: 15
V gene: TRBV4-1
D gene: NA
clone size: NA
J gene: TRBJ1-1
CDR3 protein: CASSAGTTRITEAFF
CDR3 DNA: TGCGCCAGCAGCGCCGGGACAACTAGGATCACTGAAGCTTTCTTT

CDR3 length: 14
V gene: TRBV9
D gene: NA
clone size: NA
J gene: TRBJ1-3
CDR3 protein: CASSEGPSGGTIYF
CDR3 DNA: TGTGCCAGCAGCGAGGGACCGTCCGGAGGCACCATATATTTT

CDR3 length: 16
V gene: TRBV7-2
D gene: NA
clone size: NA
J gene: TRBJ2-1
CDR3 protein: CASSPVGGLVTDEQFF
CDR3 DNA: TGTGCCAGCAGCCCTGTGGGGGGGCTCGTCACTGATGAGCAGTTCTTC

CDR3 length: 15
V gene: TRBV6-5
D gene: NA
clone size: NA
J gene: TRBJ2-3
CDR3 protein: CATGQGLLSTDTQYF
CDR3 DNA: TGTGCCACCGGGCAGGGCCTCCTTAGCACAGATACGCAGTATTTT

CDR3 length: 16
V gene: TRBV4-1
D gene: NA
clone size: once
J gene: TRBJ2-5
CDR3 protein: CASSQDNYDRQETQYF
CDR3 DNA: TGCGCCAGCAGCCAAGATAATTATGATCGCCAAGAGACCCAGTACTTC

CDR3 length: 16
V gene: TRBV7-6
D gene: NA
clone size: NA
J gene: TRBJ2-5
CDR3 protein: CASSLMVWGARETQYF
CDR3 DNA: TGTGCCAGCAGCTTAATGGTCTGGGGGGCGAGAGAGACCCAGTACTTC

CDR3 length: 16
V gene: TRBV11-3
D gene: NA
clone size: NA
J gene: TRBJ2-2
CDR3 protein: CASSLAPWGSTGELFF
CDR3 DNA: TGTGCCAGCAGCTTGGCCCCGTGGGGTAGCACCGGGGAGCTGTTTTTT

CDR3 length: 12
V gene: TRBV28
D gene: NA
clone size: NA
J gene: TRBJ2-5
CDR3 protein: CASSGTVETQYF
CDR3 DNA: TGTGCCAGCAGTGGAACCGTCGAGACCCAGTACTTC

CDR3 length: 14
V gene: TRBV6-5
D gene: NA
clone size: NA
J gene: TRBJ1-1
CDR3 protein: CASSPRTENTEAFF
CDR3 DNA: TGTGCCAGCAGTCCCCGGACGGAAAACACTGAAGCTTTCTTT

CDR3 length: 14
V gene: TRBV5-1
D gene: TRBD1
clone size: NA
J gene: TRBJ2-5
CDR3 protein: CASKPGTAQETQYF
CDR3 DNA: TGCGCCTCTAAGCCCGGGACAGCACAAGAGACCCAGTACTTC

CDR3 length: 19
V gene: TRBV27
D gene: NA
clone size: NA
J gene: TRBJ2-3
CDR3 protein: CASSYEPRVGGHYTDTQYF
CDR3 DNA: TGTGCCAGCAGTTACGAACCTCGGGTCGGGGGGCATTACACAGATACGCAGTATTTT

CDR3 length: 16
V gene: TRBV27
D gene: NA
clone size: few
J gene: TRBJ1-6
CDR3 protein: CASSSDPTERYSPLHF
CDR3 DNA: TGTGCCAGCAGTTCCGACCCGACAGAAAGATATTCACCCCTCCACTTT

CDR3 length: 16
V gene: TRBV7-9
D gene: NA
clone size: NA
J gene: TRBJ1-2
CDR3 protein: CASSFPFRVANYGYTF
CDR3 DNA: TGTGCCAGCAGCTTCCCCTTCAGGGTAGCTAACTATGGCTACACCTTC

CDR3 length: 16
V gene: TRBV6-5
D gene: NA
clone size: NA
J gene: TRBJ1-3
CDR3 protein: CASSSPDIGSGNTIYF
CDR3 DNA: TGTGCCAGCAGTTCACCGGACATCGGCTCTGGAAACACCATATATTTT

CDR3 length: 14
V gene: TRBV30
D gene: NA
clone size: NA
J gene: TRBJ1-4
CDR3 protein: CAWRRQSTNEKLFF
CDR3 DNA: TGTGCCTGGCGGCGACAGTCAACTAATGAAAAACTGTTTTTT

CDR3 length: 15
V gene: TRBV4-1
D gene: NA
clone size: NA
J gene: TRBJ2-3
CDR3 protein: CASSRDPPLTDTQYF
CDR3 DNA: TGCGCCAGCAGCCGAGACCCCCCTTTGACAGATACGCAGTATTTT

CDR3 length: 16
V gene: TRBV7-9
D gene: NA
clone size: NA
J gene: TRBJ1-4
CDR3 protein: CASSRTQGVLNEKLFF
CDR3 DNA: TGTGCCAGCAGCCGAACACAAGGGGTCCTTAATGAAAAACTGTTTTTT

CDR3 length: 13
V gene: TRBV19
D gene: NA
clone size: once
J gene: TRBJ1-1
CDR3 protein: CASSMRGDTEAFF
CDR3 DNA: TGTGCCAGTAGTATGAGAGGGGACACTGAAGCTTTCTTT

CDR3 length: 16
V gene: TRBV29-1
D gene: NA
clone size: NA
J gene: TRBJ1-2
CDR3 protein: CSVRSPSGGGDYGYTF
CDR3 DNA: TGCAGCGTCCGAAGCCCCAGTGGAGGGGGGGACTATGGCTACACCTTC

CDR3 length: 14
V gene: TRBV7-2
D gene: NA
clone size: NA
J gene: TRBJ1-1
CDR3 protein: CASSLVVLNTEAFF
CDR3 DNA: TGTGCCAGCAGCTTAGTTGTTTTGAACACTGAAGCTTTCTTT

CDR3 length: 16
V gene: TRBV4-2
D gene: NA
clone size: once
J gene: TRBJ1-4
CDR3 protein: CASSQGAVATNEKLFF
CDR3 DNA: TGTGCCAGCAGCCAAGGGGCGGTTGCAACTAATGAAAAACTGTTTTTT

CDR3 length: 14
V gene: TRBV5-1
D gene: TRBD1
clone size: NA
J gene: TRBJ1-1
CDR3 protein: CASSWGQGAGEAFF
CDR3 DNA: TGCGCCAGCAGCTGGGGACAGGGGGCAGGGGAAGCTTTCTTT

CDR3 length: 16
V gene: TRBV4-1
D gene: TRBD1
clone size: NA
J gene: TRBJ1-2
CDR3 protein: CASSQGPGQGAYGYTF
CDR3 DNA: TGCGCCAGCAGCCAAGGTCCGGGACAGGGAGCCTATGGCTACACCTTC